This is a list of T cell receptor beta chains from one sample in a study of blood T cell repertoires in COVID-19. TCRdb's copy holds only in-frame clones and misses some; the assay was immunoSEQ multiplex PCR. This sample has about 180,000 clones, with around 80% found just once. The sequencing sample was made of peripheral blood. These receptors originate from a man between 65 and 85 years old with active or convalescent COVID-19. Each CDR3 is given with its conserved first and last residue. D genes are given only for firm matches. Expanded clones are given a class, and other clones once, few, many or no size at all.

V gene	J gene	clone size	D gene	CDR3 protein	CDR3 DNA
TRBV16	TRBJ1-6	once	NA	CASSPVRSNSPLHF	TGTGCCAGCAGCCCCGTACGGAGTAATTCACCCCTCCACTTT
TRBV4-3	TRBJ2-2	NA	TRBD2	CASSQDHGGRAGELFF	TGCGCCAGCAGCCAAGATCACGGAGGGAGGGCAGGGGAGCTGTTTTTT
TRBV6-1	TRBJ2-7	NA	NA	CASSDYGYSYEQYF	TGTGCCAGCAGTGATTACGGTTACTCCTACGAGCAGTACTTC
TRBV7-8	TRBJ2-5	NA	NA	CASSSTIRETQYF	TGTGCCAGCAGCTCAACGATCCGGGAGACCCAGTACTTC
TRBV7-8	TRBJ1-6	NA	NA	CASSLLRQGSPLHF	TGTGCCAGCAGCCTACTCCGGCAGGGTTCACCCCTCCACTTT
TRBV11-1	TRBJ2-2	NA	NA	CASSLNSPNTGELFF	TGTGCCAGCAGCTTAAACAGCCCGAACACCGGGGAGCTGTTTTTT
TRBV5-5	TRBJ2-7	NA	TRBD1	CASSLGQGAYEQYF	TGTGCCAGCAGCCTCGGACAGGGGGCCTACGAGCAGTACTTC
TRBV2	TRBJ2-2	NA	TRBD1	CASSETGRGTGELFF	TGTGCCAGCAGTGAGACAGGGAGAGGAACCGGGGAGCTGTTTTTT
TRBV5-1	TRBJ2-4	NA	TRBD2	CASSARTSGPRRGNIQYF	TGCGCCAGCAGCGCCCGGACTAGCGGGCCCCGCCGAGGGAACATTCAGTACTTC
TRBV30	TRBJ2-7	few	NA	CAWSRGYEQYF	TGTGCCTGGAGCAGAGGCTACGAGCAGTACTTC
TRBV30	TRBJ2-7	NA	TRBD2	CAWSVQRGGRSYEQYF	TGTGCCTGGAGTGTACAGCGCGGGGGGCGCTCCTACGAGCAGTACTTC
TRBV30	TRBJ2-5	NA	NA	CAWSPAGEETQYF	TGTGCCTGGAGTCCCGCAGGGGAGGAGACCCAGTACTTC
TRBV27	TRBJ1-2	once	TRBD1	CASSMTGGNYGYTF	TGTGCCAGCAGTATGACAGGGGGTAACTATGGCTACACCTTC
TRBV5-1	TRBJ1-4	NA	NA	CASSPTATNEKLFF	TGCGCCAGCAGCCCGACAGCAACTAATGAAAAACTGTTTTTT
TRBV6-1	TRBJ2-1	NA	TRBD2	CASSELGTSASNEQFF	TGTGCCAGCAGTGAATTAGGGACTAGCGCCTCCAATGAGCAGTTCTTC
TRBV7-2	TRBJ1-1	NA	NA	CASSADRNTEAFF	TGTGCCAGCAGCGCGGACAGAAACACTGAAGCTTTCTTT
TRBV3-1/TRBV3-2	TRBJ2-1	NA	NA	CASSPSGSANEQFF	TGTGCCAGCAGCCCCTCCGGGAGTGCGAATGAGCAGTTCTTC
TRBV29-1	TRBJ2-1	few	TRBD1	CSVDKGARGYNEQFF	TGCAGCGTTGATAAGGGGGCGCGCGGCTACAATGAGCAGTTCTTC
TRBV9	TRBJ1-3	NA	NA	CASSPDYRSSGNTIYF	TGTGCCAGCAGCCCGGATTACAGGAGCTCTGGAAACACCATATATTTT
TRBV19	TRBJ2-3	NA	TRBD2	CASSTLGLAGYTDTQYF	TGTGCCAGTAGTACCCTCGGACTAGCGGGGTACACAGATACGCAGTATTTT
TRBV29-1	TRBJ2-3	once	TRBD2	CSVRYGRPGSSDTQYF	TGCAGCGTTCGGTACGGGAGGCCGGGTTCGTCAGATACGCAGTATTTT
TRBV27	TRBJ2-1	NA	TRBD2	CASRRTSGYNEQFF	TGTGCCAGCAGGAGGACTAGCGGCTACAATGAGCAGTTCTTC
TRBV2	TRBJ2-1	NA	NA	CASSEAEGWVNREFF	TGTGCCAGCAGTGAAGCGGAGGGGTGGGTCAATAGGGAGTTCTTC
TRBV9	TRBJ2-7	NA	TRBD2	CASSAGTSAYEQYF	TGTGCCAGCAGCGCCGGGACTAGCGCTTACGAGCAGTACTTC
TRBV5-1	TRBJ2-2	NA	TRBD1	CASSQRQGLAGELFF	TGCGCCAGCAGCCAGCGACAGGGTTTAGCCGGGGAGCTGTTTTTT
TRBV5-1	TRBJ1-6	NA	TRBD1	CASSFEGRGVGNSPLHF	TGCGCCAGCAGCTTTGAAGGCAGGGGGGTAGGTAATTCACCCCTCCACTTT
TRBV2	TRBJ2-1	NA	NA	CASRRDSNEQFF	TGTGCCAGCCGCCGGGACTCCAATGAGCAGTTCTTC
TRBV4-1	TRBJ1-2	once	TRBD1	CASSQDPAGGNYGYTF	TGCGCCAGCAGCCAAGATCCGGCAGGGGGGAACTATGGCTACACCTTC
TRBV3-1/TRBV3-2	TRBJ2-2	NA	NA	CASSLTGELFF	TGTGCCAGCAGCTTAACCGGGGAGCTGTTTTTT
TRBV14	TRBJ1-5	few	TRBD1	CASSLPGTDSGQPQHF	TGTGCCAGCAGCCTTCCCGGGACAGACAGCGGTCAGCCCCAGCATTTT
TRBV19	TRBJ1-1	NA	NA	CASSPLQNTEAFF	TGTGCCAGTAGTCCCTTACAGAACACTGAAGCTTTCTTT
TRBV7-2	TRBJ2-2	once	TRBD2	CASSPSGEMGGELFF	TGTGCCAGCAGCCCTAGCGGGGAAATGGGCGGGGAGCTGTTTTTT
TRBV5-1	TRBJ2-5	NA	TRBD1	CASRPDRGGETQYF	TGCGCCAGCAGACCGGACAGGGGCGGAGAGACCCAGTACTTC
TRBV2	TRBJ2-3	NA	NA	CASCISFRTDTQYF	TGTGCCAGCTGTATAAGCTTTCGCACAGATACGCAGTATTTT
TRBV7-9	TRBJ2-3	few	TRBD2	CASSSYSGRKGKQYF	TGTGCCAGCAGCTCATATAGCGGGAGAAAAGGGAAGCAGTATTTT
TRBV7-9	TRBJ2-5	NA	NA	CASSFLSGRETQYF	TGTGCCAGCAGCTTCCTGTCGGGTCGGGAGACCCAGTACTTC
TRBV7-3	TRBJ2-3	NA	NA	CASSLNRQDTQYF	TGTGCCAGCAGCCTTAACAGGCAAGATACGCAGTATTTT
TRBV5-1	TRBJ1-3	NA	NA	CASSSSGGGSGNTIYF	TGCGCCAGCAGCTCCTCAGGAGGCGGCTCTGGAAACACCATATATTTT
TRBV5-5	TRBJ1-1	NA	TRBD1	CASSWGTGGTEAFF	TGTGCCAGCAGCTGGGGGACAGGGGGCACTGAAGCTTTCTTT
TRBV2	TRBJ1-5	NA	NA	CASSESEEQPQHF	TGTGCCAGCAGTGAAAGTGAGGAACAGCCCCAGCATTTT
TRBV10-2	TRBJ1-6	NA	TRBD1	CASSGQGFNSPLHF	TGCGCCAGCAGTGGACAGGGTTTTAATTCACCCCTCCACTTT
TRBV30	TRBJ1-1	NA	NA	CAWIEASDMNTEAFF	TGTGCCTGGATCGAGGCGAGCGATATGAACACTGAAGCTTTCTTT
TRBV6-6	TRBJ2-2	NA	NA	CASSRAESNTGELFF	TGTGCCAGCAGTCGAGCGGAGTCTAACACCGGGGAGCTGTTTTTT
TRBV6-1	TRBJ1-1	NA	NA	CASSETGGEAFF	TGTGCCAGCAGTGAAACGGGGGGTGAAGCTTTCTTT
TRBV18	TRBJ1-3	NA	NA	CASSPGTSGNTIYF	TGTGCCAGCTCACCTGGGACATCCGGAAACACCATATATTTT
TRBV7-2	TRBJ2-3	NA	NA	CASSLVGLGQGDTQYF	TGTGCCAGCAGCTTAGTGGGACTGGGCCAGGGAGATACGCAGTATTTT
TRBV5-5	TRBJ1-5	NA	TRBD1	CASSAGTGSYSNQPQHF	TGTGCCAGCAGCGCCGGGACAGGGAGTTATAGCAATCAGCCCCAGCATTTT
TRBV9	TRBJ2-3	NA	TRBD2	CASSVLGGSMGDTQYF	TGTGCCAGCAGCGTACTAGGCGGGAGTATGGGGGATACGCAGTATTTT